A single sample gave rise to the 6 T cell receptor beta chains below, sequenced in a study of T-cell reconstitution after alpha-beta-depleted transplantation in children. The TCRbeta library was prepared with unique molecular identifiers. TCRdb passed the PCR reads through MiXCR, listing each CDR3 protein once. The data contain more than 400,000 distinct CDR3 sequences, approximately 41% of them singletons. The sample here was PBMCs, taken before TCRalphabeta/CD19-depleted stem cell transplant. These receptors were obtained from a girl between 2 and 10 years old with aplastic anemia, due to receive a stem cell transplant.

The J gene is TRBJ2-3, the V gene TRBV20-1; 12 bases align to TRBD2. The CDR3 extends over 18 amino acids. V was pared by 0 bases and J by 2 bases, with 9 bases of the junction left unmatched. Germline V CDR1 and CDR2: DFQATT, SNEGSKA (reference sequence). CDR3 sequence (DNA): TGCAGTGCTAGAGATACTCGACTAGCGGGGGCCGACACAGATACGCAGTATTTT. The encoded protein is CSARDTRLAGADTDTQYF.

V gene TRBV7-8 combines with J gene TRBJ2-1; perhaps TRBD2 as D (5 bases). Germline V lookup: CDR1 SGHVS, CDR2 FQNEAQ. With 6 bases removed from V and 0 bases from J, the gap between germline ends came to 18 bases. The CDR3 totals 17 residues. The CDR3 coding sequence is TGTGCCAGCAGTTTCCGGGGATTGCGGAGCTCCTACAATGAGCAGTTCTTC. This encodes CASSFRGLRSSYNEQFF.

This clonotype was seen more than once but under ten times. The rearrangement joins TRBV2 to TRBJ2-3; D call uncertain. Trimming cost V 6 bases and J 2 bases, with 15 bases left between them. Germline V CDR1 and CDR2: SNHLY, FYNNEI. The CDR3 consists of 15 residues. CDR3 bases: TGTGCCAGCAGCGCAGGATCACCGTACACAGATACGCAGTATTTT. It codes for CASSAGSPYTDTQYF.

This clonotype appeared a single time. This sequence joins TRBV5-1 and TRBJ2-2; 7 bases fit TRBD1. The CDR3 extends over 15 amino acids. Losses at the gene ends were 4 bases for V and 7 bases for J; bases not matched to a gene: 10. The germline V gene has CDR1 SGHRS and CDR2 YFSETQ. The CDR3: CASSVRDSMGGELFF. In DNA, the CDR3 is TGCGCCAGCAGCGTTCGGGACAGTATGGGCGGGGAGCTGTTTTTT.

The table lists this clonotype with a few counts. The V gene is TRBV19, the J gene TRBJ2-1; D unclear. From germline, CDR1 is LNHDA and CDR2 SQIVND (reference sequence). V lost 3 bases, J lost 7 bases, and 10 bases lay in between. There are 13 residues in the CDR3. The CDR3 DNA is TGTGCCAGTAGTATTAGCTCCCGGAATGAGCAGTTCTTC. Protein product: CASSISSRNEQFF.

The chain carries TRBV4-1 and TRBJ1-4; D gene ambiguous. Trimming shortened V by 1 base and J by 0 bases, and 12 bases separated the two germline ends. The CDR3 sequence is 17 residues long. Germline V gives CDR1 MGHRA, CDR2 YSYEKL. As DNA, the CDR3 is TGCGCCAGCAGCCAAGTCCCCCCGGGCTCAACTAATGAAAAACTGTTTTTT. Translated, it gives CASSQVPPGSTNEKLFF.